The 7 T cell receptor beta chains in this list originate from one sample, sequenced in a study of T cell changes during pregnancy in multiple sclerosis. Profiled with immunoSEQ multiplex PCR; TCRdb holds only in-frame clones, not every one. The sample records around 100,000 clones, around 93% being singletons. The source was peripheral blood, collected before pregnancy. Every receptor here comes from a female donor with multiple sclerosis, enrolled in a pregnancy study.

The CDR3 region has the DNA TGCGCCAGCAGCTTTACTAGCGGGATTACCTACAATGAGCAGTTCTTC. Translated, it gives CASSFTSGITYNEQFF. The V and J genes are TRBV5-1 and TRBJ2-1, with 10 bases matching TRBD2. The CDR3 covers 16 residues. V shed 2 bases, J shed 2 bases, and the junction held 4 bases outside the gene matches. Germline CDR1 is SGHRS and CDR2 is YFSETQ.

The genes are TRBV9 and TRBJ2-5; the D gene is possibly TRBD1 (5 bases). Trimming took off 0 bases at V and 5 bases at J, with 11 bases between the two ends. There are 14 residues in the CDR3. The V gene's germline CDR1 is SGDLS and CDR2 YYNGEE. CDR3 amino acids: CASSVGYRMETQYF. CDR3 sequence (DNA): TGTGCCAGCAGCGTAGGGTACAGGATGGAGACCCAGTACTTC. The entire variable domain, with the rest obtained from reference TRBV9 and TRBJ2-5, is as follows: DSGVTQTPKHLITATGQRVTLRCSPRSGDLSVYWYQQSLDQGLQFLIQYYNGEERAKGNILERFSAQQFPDLHSELNLSSLELGDSALYFCASSVGYRMETQYFGPGTRLLVL.

The chain carries TRBV7-9 and TRBJ2-7, with D perhaps matching TRBD1 (5 bases). The V end was cut by 3 bases, the J end by 6 bases, with 18 bases between. CDR1 is SEHNR, CDR2 FQNEAQ, per germline (reference sequence). The CDR3 extends over 15 amino acids. The CDR3 region has the DNA TGTGCCAGCAGCTTTATGGGCCAGGGAATGGCCGAGCAGTACTTC. Encoded protein: CASSFMGQGMAEQYF. The full variable domain, its missing parts supplied by reference TRBV7-9 and TRBJ2-7, is DTGVSQNPRHKITKRGQNVTFRCDPISEHNRLYWYRQTLGQGPEFLTYFQNEAQLEKSRLLSDRFSAERPKGSFSTLEIQRTEQGDSAMYLCASSFMGQGMAEQYFGPGTRLTVT.

The chain has TRBV29-1 and TRBJ2-3; perhaps TRBD2 as D (5 bases). Per the germline V gene, CDR1 is SQVTM and CDR2 is ANQGSEA. The CDR3 consists of 14 residues. V gave up 0 bases and J gave up 4 bases, with 11 bases separating them. DNA of the CDR3: TGCAGCGTTGAAGATCAGGACGGGGCAGATACGCAGTATTTT. Amino acids: CSVEDQDGADTQYF.

This chain connects TRBV13 to TRBJ2-5, with TRBD2 matching 10 bases. The CDR3 is made up of 15 amino acids. CDR1 PRHDT and CDR2 FYEKMQ come from the germline V gene (reference sequence). The V segment lost 0 bases and the J segment 8 bases; nucleotides outside the gene matches: 6. CDR3 nucleotide sequence: TGTGCCAGCAGCTTAGGAGTGGGACTAGCGATCACCCAGTACTTC. Translated, it gives CASSLGVGLAITQYF.

The chain carries TRBV27 and TRBJ2-5; a weak D match, TRBD2 (6 bases). Germline assignment: CDR1 MNHEY and CDR2 SMNVEV (reference sequence). The V and J ends lost 6 bases and 1 base respectively, with 12 bases between them. This CDR3 is built from 14 residues. In nucleotides, the CDR3 is TGTGCCAGCAGCCTATCAGCGGGCCAAGAGACCCAGTACTTC. Protein: CASSLSAGQETQYF.

V gene TRBV27 combines with J gene TRBJ1-5; D unresolved. With 6 bases removed from V and 3 bases from J, the gap between germline ends came to 12 bases. In germline, CDR1 is MNHEY, CDR2 SMNVEV (reference sequence). This CDR3 contains 14 residues. CDR3 sequence reads: CASRGAYINQPQHF. Written as DNA, the CDR3 is TGTGCCAGCAGGGGAGCTTACATCAATCAGCCCCAGCATTTT.